Listed below are T cell receptor beta chains from one sample, sequenced in a study of shared clonotypes between healthy human individuals. Repertoires were generated with immunoSEQ multiplex PCR, while TCRdb's copy carries only in-frame clones and drops some. The sample consists of about 2.4 million clones, more than 90% of them appearing once. Sequences were obtained from naive CD4+ T cells sorted from blood. All receptors derive from a man between 18 and 35 years old in good health. CDR3s include the opening cysteine and the closing phenylalanine or tryptophan. The D gene is left open where the match is weak. Not all rows give a size; the values are once, few, many and, for expanded clones, a class.

j_call: TRBJ2-3
clone_size: .
d_call: .
v_call: TRBV5-6
cdr3_aa: CASSLGLYTDTQYF
cdr3_nt: TGTGCCAGCAGCTTGGGACTTTACACAGATACGCAGTATTTT

j_call: TRBJ2-1
clone_size: .
d_call: TRBD2
v_call: TRBV19
cdr3_aa: CASSSGAQSYNEQFF
cdr3_nt: TGTGCCAGTTCCAGCGGGGCGCAGTCCTACAATGAGCAGTTCTTC

j_call: TRBJ2-3
clone_size: .
d_call: TRBD2
v_call: TRBV6-1
cdr3_aa: CASSEGRLAGGVTDTQYF
cdr3_nt: TGTGCCAGCAGTGAAGGGAGATTAGCGGGAGGAGTCACAGATACGCAGTATTTT

j_call: TRBJ1-1
clone_size: .
d_call: TRBD1
v_call: TRBV5-4
cdr3_aa: CASSQTGAEAFF
cdr3_nt: TGTGCCAGCAGCCAGACAGGGGCGGAAGCTTTCTTT

j_call: TRBJ2-3
clone_size: .
d_call: TRBD2
v_call: TRBV5-1
cdr3_aa: CASSSSGGADTQYF
cdr3_nt: TGCGCCAGCAGCTCTAGCGGGGGGGCGGATACGCAGTATTTT

j_call: TRBJ2-3
clone_size: .
d_call: TRBD1
v_call: TRBV27
cdr3_aa: CASIDRGTDTQYF
cdr3_nt: TGTGCCAGCATAGACAGGGGAACAGATACGCAGTATTTT

j_call: TRBJ2-3
clone_size: .
d_call: .
v_call: TRBV6-1
cdr3_aa: CAISESGRQYF
cdr3_nt: TGTGCCATCAGTGAGTCGGGGCGGCAGTATTTT

j_call: TRBJ2-1
clone_size: .
d_call: .
v_call: TRBV5-4
cdr3_aa: CASTLGGDEQFF
cdr3_nt: TGTGCCAGCACCCTTGGAGGGGATGAGCAGTTCTTC

j_call: TRBJ1-5
clone_size: .
d_call: .
v_call: TRBV2
cdr3_aa: CASSGPRYSNQPQHF
cdr3_nt: TGTGCCAGCAGTGGACCCCGATATAGCAATCAGCCCCAGCATTTT

j_call: TRBJ1-1
clone_size: .
d_call: .
v_call: TRBV19
cdr3_aa: CASSLLAGKNTEAFF
cdr3_nt: TGTGCCAGTAGTCTCCTTGCAGGGAAGAACACTGAAGCTTTCTTT

j_call: TRBJ2-6
clone_size: .
d_call: .
v_call: TRBV13
cdr3_aa: CASSLEAASILTF
cdr3_nt: TGTGCCAGCAGCTTAGAAGCCGCTTCCATCCTGACTTTC

j_call: TRBJ1-1
clone_size: .
d_call: .
v_call: TRBV6-1
cdr3_aa: CASSAPLGGGAFF
cdr3_nt: TGTGCCAGCAGTGCTCCTCTAGGGGGTGGAGCTTTCTTT

j_call: TRBJ1-1
clone_size: .
d_call: .
v_call: TRBV7-9
cdr3_aa: CASSFSELNTEAFF
cdr3_nt: TGTGCCAGCAGCTTTTCAGAATTAAACACTGAAGCTTTCTTT

j_call: TRBJ2-7
clone_size: .
d_call: TRBD1
v_call: TRBV5-6
cdr3_aa: CASSPPGTGVYYEQYF
cdr3_nt: TGTGCCAGCAGCCCCCCCGGGACAGGGGTTTACTACGAGCAGTACTTC

j_call: TRBJ1-2
clone_size: once
d_call: .
v_call: TRBV4-1
cdr3_aa: CASSQDRDSNFNYGYTF
cdr3_nt: TGCGCCAGCAGCCAAGACAGAGACAGCAACTTTAACTATGGCTACACCTTC

j_call: TRBJ1-4
clone_size: few
d_call: TRBD1
v_call: TRBV5-1
cdr3_aa: CASSRDSNEKLFF
cdr3_nt: TGCGCCAGCAGCCGGGACAGTAATGAAAAACTGTTTTTT

j_call: TRBJ1-2
clone_size: .
d_call: .
v_call: TRBV10-1
cdr3_aa: CASSDQSNYGYTF
cdr3_nt: TGCGCCAGCAGTGACCAATCTAACTATGGCTACACCTTC

j_call: TRBJ2-7
clone_size: .
d_call: TRBD1
v_call: TRBV7-9
cdr3_aa: CASSFPRDRGGYEQYF
cdr3_nt: TGTGCCAGCAGCTTCCCCCGGGACAGGGGTGGCTACGAGCAGTACTTC

j_call: TRBJ2-3
clone_size: .
d_call: TRBD1
v_call: TRBV10-3
cdr3_aa: CAIGQGWAVADTQYF
cdr3_nt: TGTGCCATCGGACAGGGTTGGGCAGTCGCAGATACGCAGTATTTT

j_call: TRBJ1-2
clone_size: .
d_call: .
v_call: TRBV7-2
cdr3_aa: CASSLGTVYYGYTF
cdr3_nt: TGTGCCAGCAGCTTAGGGACAGTCTACTATGGCTACACCTTC